This T cell receptor (beta chain) was found in a study of T cell responses to AZD1222 COVID-19 vaccine. Across the whole study: Second-dose recipients at about 4 or about 12 weeks were treated as one pooled group.

Per the germline V gene, CDR1 is MDHEN and CDR2 is SYDVKM. The CDR3 has 13 residues. Clones were read by immunoSEQ multiplex PCR, and TCRdb kept only the in-frame ones, dropping some. The sample carries around 120,000 clones, about nine tenths recorded once. Study-wide results and limits: Clonal diversity may have been underestimated, and the donors were mostly white British, with more females than males. With two AZD1222 doses given, Spike-specific TCR breadth and depth both rose.

With respect to this clone: The antigen is unknown. One end of the junction is discordant with germline, which a read error may explain.

Sequenced material: peripheral blood, taken on day 0 of AZD1222 vaccination. The clonotype comes from an adult in good health. The rearrangement uses TRBV28 and TRBJ2-1; D is possibly TRBD1 (5 bases). The CDR3 nucleotides read TGCGCATCGACATCGTCGAAGGGGTGGCAGCAGTTCTTC. Its translation is CASTSSKGWQQFF.